The rows below give T cell receptor beta chains drawn from one sample of a study of cytomegalovirus exposure and HLA in healthy donors. Produced via immunoSEQ multiplex PCR; TCRdb's table is partial and in-frame only. The table shows approximately 200,000 clones, with about 80% occurring only once. The sequenced sample was PBMCs. Receptors were obtained from a man aged 18 to 29 in good health and CMV-seronegative. Each CDR3 is given with its conserved first and last residue. Fields, in order: CDR3 protein, CDR3 DNA, clone size, CDR3 length, J gene, V gene, D gene. D genes are given only for firm matches. Clone size is not always given. Where it is, it says once, few, many or a class for expanded clones.

CASSIRGNMNTEAFF,TGTGCCAGCTCTATACGGGGGAACATGAACACTGAAGCTTTCTTT,.,15,TRBJ1-1,TRBV27,.
CAILRGIGELFF,TGTGCCATTCTAAGGGGGATCGGGGAGCTGTTTTTT,.,12,TRBJ2-2,TRBV5-8,.
CASTQTGYGYTF,TGTGCCAGTACGCAGACAGGCTATGGCTACACCTTC,few,12,TRBJ1-2,TRBV19,.
CASSAPTGDNSYEQYF,TGTGCCAGCAGCGCCCCCACAGGGGATAACTCCTACGAGCAGTACTTC,.,16,TRBJ2-7,TRBV13,TRBD1
CASRGGSYNSPLHF,TGTGCCAGCAGGGGGGGTTCCTATAATTCACCCCTCCACTTT,.,14,TRBJ1-6,TRBV27,.
CAISPNLQETQYF,TGTGCCATCAGCCCAAACCTACAAGAGACCCAGTACTTC,few,13,TRBJ2-5,TRBV10-3,.
CASSLRGALAYEQYF,TGCGCCAGCAGCTTGCGGGGGGCGCTGGCCTACGAGCAGTACTTC,.,15,TRBJ2-7,TRBV5-1,.
CASQASSTGELFF,TGTGCCAGCCAGGCCTCGAGCACCGGGGAGCTGTTTTTT,.,13,TRBJ2-2,TRBV25-1,.
CASSQDQALAKNIQYF,TGCGCCAGCAGCCAAGATCAGGCGCTAGCCAAAAACATTCAGTACTTC,.,16,TRBJ2-4,TRBV4-3,.
CASSSTTGRANYGYTF,TGTGCCAGTAGTTCAACGACAGGGAGAGCTAACTATGGCTACACCTTC,few,16,TRBJ1-2,TRBV19,TRBD1
CASSGGQAYEQYF,TGTGCCAGCAGTGGGGGACAGGCGTACGAGCAGTACTTC,.,13,TRBJ2-7,TRBV2,TRBD1
CASSQGDRINTEAFF,TGCGCCAGCAGCCAAGGGGACAGGATTAACACTGAAGCTTTCTTT,few,15,TRBJ1-1,TRBV4-3,TRBD1
CASSEWWDSGSNEQFF,TGTGCCAGCAGTGAATGGTGGGACTCCGGGAGCAATGAGCAGTTCTTC,.,16,TRBJ2-1,TRBV2,.
CAISTHTGQGSEAFF,TGTGCCATCAGTACGCACACTGGACAGGGCTCTGAAGCTTTCTTT,few,15,TRBJ1-1,TRBV10-3,TRBD1
CASSSLDRDTEAFF,TGTGCCAGCAGCTCCCTCGACAGAGACACTGAAGCTTTCTTT,few,14,TRBJ1-1,TRBV5-4,.
CATSRDVQAHYEKLFF,TGTGCCACCAGCAGAGATGTGCAGGCGCACTATGAAAAACTGTTTTTT,.,16,TRBJ1-4,TRBV15,.
CASTQGLPNYGYTF,TGTGCCAGCACCCAGGGATTACCTAACTATGGCTACACCTTC,.,14,TRBJ1-2,TRBV9,.
CASSEALGGIYIQYF,TGTGCCAGCAGCGAAGCGCTTGGGGGGATATACATTCAGTACTTC,.,15,TRBJ2-4,TRBV2,.
CASSPTSDPYNEQFF,TGTGCCAGCTCACCAACTAGCGACCCCTACAATGAGCAGTTCTTC,.,15,TRBJ2-1,TRBV18,TRBD2
CASSNRDRGFTGELFF,TGTGCCAGTAGTAACCGGGACAGGGGTTTTACCGGGGAGCTGTTTTTT,.,16,TRBJ2-2,TRBV19,TRBD1
CASSYSGHANTGELFF,TGTGCCAGCAGTTACTCGGGACACGCGAACACCGGGGAGCTGTTTTTT,.,16,TRBJ2-2,TRBV6-5,.
CASKLHSDPSYEQYF,TGTGCCAGCAAACTCCATAGCGACCCCTCCTACGAGCAGTACTTC,.,15,TRBJ2-7,TRBV6-5,.
CASSLEMRTSGSRETQYF,TGTGCCAGCAGCCTTGAAATGCGGACTAGCGGGAGTCGAGAGACCCAGTACTTC,.,18,TRBJ2-5,TRBV27,TRBD2
CASSGGVNSPLHF,TGTGCCAGCTCTGGGGGGGTAAATTCACCCCTCCACTTT,.,13,TRBJ1-6,TRBV18,.
CATAGGPGADTQYF,TGTGCCACTGCGGGGGGGCCTGGGGCAGATACGCAGTATTTT,.,14,TRBJ2-3,TRBV7-8,TRBD2
CASSSRGGQTNGYTF,TGTGCCAGCAGCTCCCGAGGGGGACAGACGAATGGCTACACCTTC,.,15,TRBJ1-2,TRBV11-2,TRBD1
CAISDLGGSYEQYF,TGTGCCATCAGTGACCTAGGGGGCTCCTACGAGCAGTACTTC,.,14,TRBJ2-7,TRBV10-3,.
CASSARQGEMGDTQYF,TGTGCCAGCAGCGCCCGACAGGGGGAAATGGGAGATACGCAGTATTTT,.,16,TRBJ2-3,TRBV9,TRBD1
CAIRDAGLNTGELFF,TGTGCCATCAGGGACGCTGGACTGAACACCGGGGAGCTGTTTTTT,.,15,TRBJ2-2,TRBV10-3,.
CASRIGGGSYEQYF,TGTGCCAGCAGGATCGGCGGAGGTTCCTACGAGCAGTACTTC,.,14,TRBJ2-7,TRBV5-6,.
CASSLVSGTTTDTQYF,TGTGCCAGCAGCTTAGTATCCGGGACTACCACAGATACGCAGTATTTT,.,16,TRBJ2-3,TRBV13,TRBD2
CSVEDGQNYGYTF,TGCAGCGTTGAAGATGGCCAGAACTATGGCTACACCTTC,.,13,TRBJ1-2,TRBV29-1,.
CASSDGGAKNIQYF,TGTGCCAGCAGTGACGGGGGGGCCAAAAACATTCAGTACTTC,.,14,TRBJ2-4,TRBV2,TRBD2
CASSQGGSGNTEAFF,TGTGCCAGCAGCCAAGGCGGGAGTGGGAACACTGAAGCTTTCTTT,.,15,TRBJ1-1,TRBV4-2,.
CATSRTGGPRVYNEQFF,TGTGCCACCAGCAGAACCGGGGGTCCTAGGGTCTACAATGAGCAGTTCTTC,.,17,TRBJ2-1,TRBV15,.
CASSPTSRGSGNTIYF,TGTGCCAGCTCACCAACAAGCAGGGGCTCTGGAAACACCATATATTTT,.,16,TRBJ1-3,TRBV18,.
CAWSGTGGNSPLHF,TGTGCCTGGAGTGGGACAGGGGGCAATTCACCCCTCCACTTT,.,14,TRBJ1-6,TRBV30,TRBD1
CASLPQGVNYGYTF,TGTGCCAGCCTCCCCCAGGGGGTGAACTATGGCTACACCTTC,.,14,TRBJ1-2,TRBV7-9,TRBD1
CASRARTGVNTEAFF,TGTGCCAGCAGGGCACGGACAGGGGTGAACACTGAAGCTTTCTTT,.,15,TRBJ1-1,TRBV2,TRBD1
CASSLEGQGHSYEQYF,TGTGCCAGCAGCTTAGAGGGACAGGGGCACTCCTACGAGCAGTACTTC,.,16,TRBJ2-7,TRBV7-9,TRBD1
CSVGLAGGQETQYF,TGCAGCGTGGGACTAGCGGGGGGCCAAGAGACCCAGTACTTC,few,14,TRBJ2-5,TRBV29-1,TRBD2
CAWSAGGTDTQYF,TGTGCCTGGAGCGCGGGGGGCACAGATACGCAGTATTTT,.,13,TRBJ2-3,TRBV30,TRBD2
CASSLREGETQYF,TGTGCCAGCAGCTTAAGGGAGGGAGAGACCCAGTACTTC,.,13,TRBJ2-5,TRBV7-3,TRBD2
CSVDALQETQYF,TGCAGCGTTGACGCGCTCCAAGAGACCCAGTACTTC,.,12,TRBJ2-5,TRBV29-1,.
CASSQDSSRGGDTQYF,TGCGCCAGCAGCCAAGATTCATCCCGGGGTGGAGATACGCAGTATTTT,.,16,TRBJ2-3,TRBV4-3,.